This entry lists 4 T cell receptor beta chains sequenced from one sample in a study of metastatic and nonmetastatic thyroid tumors. No treatment of any kind had been given to any patient before thyroid surgery. MiXCR reprocessed the PCR reads for TCRdb. The profile shows around 35,000 clones, around 15% of them singletons. Sequenced sample: blood. These receptors all come from a female donor with papillary thyroid cancer or a benign thyroid nodule (not recorded which). Some clones in this sample may be carry-over from other donors' samples.

This chain links TRBV28 with TRBJ1-2, with no clear D. The CDR3 loop spans 13 amino acids. V was clipped by 3 bases and J by 8 bases, with 13 bases between them. The germline gives CDR1 MDHEN, CDR2 SYDVKM. The CDR3: CASSFGSGDGYTF. In DNA, the CDR3 is TGTGCCAGCAGTTTCGGGTCAGGAGACGGCTACACCTTC.

This clone has at least ten counts. The CDR3 is CASTLLSGYF. As DNA, the CDR3 is TGTGCCAGCACCCTACTGAGTGGGTACTTC. J is TRBJ2-4 and V is TRBV12-3 or TRBV12-4; no reliable D call. The CDR3 totals 10 residues. V lost 7 bases, J lost 15 bases, and 13 bases lay in between.

This clone was detected many times. The genes are TRBV7-9 and TRBJ2-7, with 12 bases lining up with TRBD1. Germline V gene sequence: CDR1 SEHNR, CDR2 FQNEAQ (reference sequence). V lost 5 bases, J lost 0 bases, and 14 bases stayed unmatched. The CDR3 spans 19 residues. CDR3 nucleotides: TGTGCCAGCAGCCCCTCCGGGACAGGGGGCAGCTATAGCTCCTACGAGCAGTACTTC. It translates to CASSPSGTGGSYSSYEQYF.

By share, this clone counts as medium-sized. The chain employs TRBV20-1 and TRBJ2-1; the match to TRBD2 covers 7 bases. V was pared by 0 bases and J by 4 bases, with 3 bases of the junction left unmatched. The germline CDR1 and CDR2 sequences are DFQATT and SNEGSKA (reference sequence). The CDR3 runs to 14 residues. CDR3 loop: CSARDGAGYNEQFF. For the CDR3, the DNA is TGCAGTGCTAGAGATGGAGCGGGGTACAATGAGCAGTTCTTC.